A single sample gave rise to the 26 T cell receptor beta chains below, sequenced in a study of shared clonotypes between healthy human individuals. Libraries were prepared by immunoSEQ multiplex PCR; TCRdb keeps only in-frame clonotypes and omits some of them. The sample consists of about 1.5 million clones, roughly 95% of them appearing once. The specimen was naive CD4+ T cells sorted from blood. The subset denotes: CD45RA+ positively selected. Every receptor here comes from a man aged 25 to 40 in good health.

The genes are TRBV7-9 and TRBJ2-4; D may be TRBD2 (5 bases). Trimming stripped 4 bases from V and 15 bases from J, with 19 bases between. The CDR3 is 13 amino acids. Germline CDR1 SEHNR, CDR2 FQNEAQ (reference sequence). CDR3 bases: TGTGCCAGCAGCTCAGGTGGACTCAGCTCACTGTACTTC. Translation: CASSSGGLSSLYF. Supplemented by reference TRBV7-9 and TRBJ2-4, the full variable domain reads DTGVSQNPRHKITKRGQNVTFRCDPISEHNRLYWYRQTLGQGPEFLTYFQNEAQLEKSRLLSDRFSAERPKGSFSTLEIQRTEQGDSAMYLCASSSGGLSSLYFGAGTRLSVL.

The chain carries TRBV7-8 and TRBJ2-7; D is ambiguous. This CDR3 is 11 amino acids long. CDR1 is SGHVS, CDR2 FQNEAQ, per germline. Trimming took off 3 bases at V and 5 bases at J, with 5 bases between the two ends. This CDR3 is CASSLFDEQYF. The CDR3 region has the DNA TGTGCCAGCAGCTTGTTCGACGAGCAGTACTTC.

The rearrangement uses TRBV29-1 and TRBJ1-5; D gene unclear. The CDR3 sequence is 13 residues long. CDR1 and CDR2 (germline): SQVTM, ANQGSEA. V lost 4 bases to trimming and J lost 3 bases, with 10 bases between them. The CDR3 DNA is TGCAGCGTTGCGCCCGGTCTCAATCAGCCCCAGCATTTT. The encoded protein is CSVAPGLNQPQHF. Together with reference TRBV29-1 and TRBJ1-5, the CDR3 gives the full variable domain: SAVISQKPSRDICQRGTSLTIQCQVDSQVTMMFWYRQQPGQSLTLIATANQGSEATYESGFVIDKFPISRPNLTFSTLTVSNMSPEDSSIYLCSVAPGLNQPQHFGDGTRLSIL.

V usage is TRBV5-4 and J usage is TRBJ2-2; D may be TRBD2 (5 bases). Germline V gene sequence: CDR1 SGHNT, CDR2 YYREEE (reference sequence). V gave up 2 bases and J gave up 5 bases, with 7 bases separating them. The CDR3 extends over 13 amino acids. CDR3 coding DNA: TGTGCCAGCAGCTTCAGGACTACCGGGGAGCTGTTTTTT. This sequence encodes CASSFRTTGELFF.

V gene TRBV5-1 combines with J gene TRBJ2-4; D remains unclear. The CDR3 contains 14 residues. Germline V lookup: CDR1 SGHRS, CDR2 YFSETQ. The V and J ends lost 4 bases and 0 bases respectively, with 8 bases between them. This CDR3 reads CASSPRLAKNIQYF. The CDR3 DNA sequence: TGCGCCAGCAGCCCCCGACTAGCCAAAAACATTCAGTACTTC.

The chain carries TRBV6-1 and TRBJ2-1; 10 nucleotides match TRBD2. Germline CDR1 reads MNHNS; CDR2 reads SASEGT. The CDR3 has 16 amino acids. V shed 2 bases and J 8 bases; nucleotides not matched to a gene: 9. This CDR3 is CASSELASGRGDEQFF. DNA of the CDR3: TGTGCCAGCAGTGAATTGGCTAGCGGGAGAGGGGATGAGCAGTTCTTC.

The chain recombines TRBV6-5 with TRBJ2-1; 9 bases fit TRBD2. Germline CDR1 reads MNHEY; CDR2 reads SVGAGI. This CDR3 comprises 16 residues. V trimming: 2 bases; J trimming: 10 bases; junction bases outside the gene matches: 12. CDR3 protein: CASSYPLAGSRGEQFF. Written as DNA, the CDR3 is TGTGCCAGCAGTTACCCGCTAGCGGGATCACGGGGGGAGCAGTTCTTC.

DNA for the CDR3: TGCGCCAGCAGCCAAGATTTGACGGGAGGGCCCGATACGCAGTATTTT. Protein sequence: CASSQDLTGGPDTQYF. This rearrangement joins TRBV4-3 to TRBJ2-3; 8 bases align to TRBD2. Looked up from germline, CDR1 is LGHNA and CDR2 is YSLEER. This CDR3 comprises 16 residues. V lost 0 bases to trimming and J lost 6 bases; unmatched junction nucleotides: 8.

J is TRBJ2-7 and V is TRBV9; 7 positions match TRBD1. The CDR3 is made up of 16 amino acids. From germline, CDR1 is SGDLS and CDR2 YYNGEE. Unmatched junction bases numbered 8, after V lost 2 bases and J lost 0 bases. The CDR3 DNA follows: TGTGCCAGCAGCGTTGAAGGGGGCCCGAGCTCCTACGAGCAGTACTTC. Amino acid sequence: CASSVEGGPSSYEQYF.

The genes are TRBV2 and TRBJ2-2; 8 nucleotides line up with TRBD1. J was trimmed by 7 bases and V by 7 bases; bases with no gene match: 8. The CDR3 consists of 14 residues. Germline loops: CDR1 SNHLY, CDR2 FYNNEI. The CDR3 nucleotides read TGTGCCAGCACGGACAGGGATGAAGGCGGGGAGCTGTTTTTT. This codes for CASTDRDEGGELFF.

The J gene is TRBJ1-2, the V gene TRBV2, with TRBD1 matching 8 bases. There are 15 residues in the CDR3. Germline V gives CDR1 SNHLY, CDR2 FYNNEI. Germline trimming cut 4 bases from V and 1 base from J; bases unmatched to any gene: 5. CDR3 bases: TGTGCCAGCAGTGGGACAGGGAAAATTAACTATGGCTACACCTTC. It encodes CASSGTGKINYGYTF.

The rearrangement joins TRBV30 to TRBJ1-1; no definite D call. Germline V gene sequence: CDR1 GTSNPN, CDR2 SVGIG (reference sequence). The CDR3 consists of 10 residues. V dropped 4 bases and J dropped 7 bases, with 7 bases sitting between them. The CDR3 reads CAWTQIEAFF. Here the CDR3 DNA reads TGTGCCTGGACCCAGATTGAAGCTTTCTTT.

Here the CDR3 DNA reads TGCGCCAGCAGCTTGGCGACAGCCTCCTACAATGAGCAGTTCTTC. Translated, it gives CASSLATASYNEQFF. The rearrangement joins TRBV5-1 to TRBJ2-1; D possibly corresponds to TRBD1 (5 bases). Germline V lookup: CDR1 SGHRS, CDR2 YFSETQ. The ends were cut back, 0 bases at V and 0 bases at J, with 7 bases in the middle. The length of the CDR3 is 15 residues.

V gene TRBV7-3 combines with J gene TRBJ2-1, with D maybe TRBD2 (6 bases). Deletions cut 2 bases from V and 4 bases from J, with 21 bases between. Germline loops: CDR1 SGHTA, CDR2 FQGTGA. This CDR3 has 18 residues. DNA for the CDR3: TGTGCCAGCAGCTTAGGGCCGCGGAGGGCCCTCAAATACAATGAGCAGTTCTTC. This encodes CASSLGPRRALKYNEQFF.

The chain is built from TRBV5-1 and TRBJ2-2; no reliable D call. V was trimmed by 0 bases and J by 1 base, leaving 10 bases between them. This CDR3 region has 16 residues. Germline V gene sequence: CDR1 SGHRS, CDR2 YFSETQ. CDR3 protein: CASSLEGRKNTGELFF. For the CDR3, the DNA is TGCGCCAGCAGCTTGGAGGGAAGAAAGAACACCGGGGAGCTGTTTTTT.

The V and J genes are TRBV4-2 and TRBJ2-3; 7 nucleotides agree with TRBD2. The CDR3 runs 15 residues. Trimming cost V 1 base and J 4 bases; bases outside gene matches: 5. Germline assignment: CDR1 LGHNA and CDR2 YNFKEQ. The CDR3 reads CASSQGAGAPDTQYF. In nucleotides, the CDR3 is TGTGCCAGCAGCCAAGGGGCGGGAGCCCCAGATACGCAGTATTTT.

This clone was seen once. Different DNA sequences within this sample yield the same CDR3. The chain is built from TRBV9 and TRBJ2-7; 12 bases match TRBD2. Germline V gene lookup returns CDR1 SGDLS and CDR2 YYNGEE. The CDR3 extends over 15 amino acids. V shed 0 bases, J shed 5 bases, and the junction held 3 bases outside the gene matches. CDR3 in amino acids: CASSVGTSGRHEQYF. CDR3 DNA: TGTGCCAGCAGCGTAGGTACTAGCGGGAGGCACGAGCAGTACTTC. Together with reference TRBV9 and TRBJ2-7, the CDR3 gives the full variable domain: DSGVTQTPKHLITATGQRVTLRCSPRSGDLSVYWYQQSLDQGLQFLIQYYNGEERAKGNILERFSAQQFPDLHSELNLSSLELGDSALYFCASSVGTSGRHEQYFGPGTRLTVT.

This chain connects TRBV25-1 to TRBJ2-2; D may be TRBD1 or TRBD2 (5 bases each). CDR3 length: 15 amino acids. Looked up from germline, CDR1 is MGHDK and CDR2 is SYGVNS. Trimming took 8 bases from V and 4 from J, leaving 17 bases between them. The CDR3 region is CASQIGGTGTGELFF. The CDR3 DNA sequence: TGTGCCAGCCAGATTGGGGGAACGGGCACCGGGGAGCTGTTTTTT.

The V call is TRBV5-8, the J call TRBJ1-5; weak D call: TRBD1 (6 bases). This CDR3 contains 16 residues. Per germline, CDR1 SGHTS and CDR2 YDEGEE. V lost 1 base and J lost 2, with 13 bases in between. CDR3: CASSLSGGLGNQPQHF. CDR3 in DNA: TGTGCCAGCAGCTTGTCCGGGGGGCTGGGCAATCAGCCCCAGCATTTT.

The CDR3 loop reads CASRYPNSGQPQHF. The CDR3 DNA reads as TGTGCCAGCAGGTACCCTAATTCAGGGCAGCCCCAGCATTTT. V and J are TRBV28 and TRBJ1-5; D perhaps matches TRBD1 (5 bases). Trimming pared 6 bases from V and 7 bases from J, leaving 16 bases between. Germline V lookup: CDR1 MDHEN, CDR2 SYDVKM. The CDR3 is 14 amino acids.

V and J are TRBV10-3 and TRBJ2-1, with a tentative D call TRBD1 (6 bases). The CDR3 has 15 residues. V was clipped by 7 bases and J by 8 bases, with 21 bases between them. From germline, CDR1 is ENHRY and CDR2 SYGVKD. The CDR3 DNA reads as TGTGCCATCACTTCCGACAGGACCCCCTCCGATGAGCAGTTCTTC. Translated, it gives CAITSDRTPSDEQFF.

This clone was seen many times. This chain uses TRBV28 with TRBJ2-3, with 11 bases identical to TRBD2. The ends lost 3 bases at V and 0 bases at J; junction bases unmatched: 2. Germline V CDR1 and CDR2: MDHEN, SYDVKM. CDR3 length: 16 amino acids. CDR3 bases: TGTGCCAGCAGTTTCCCTAGCGGGAGGAGCACAGATACGCAGTATTTT. It yields the protein CASSFPSGRSTDTQYF.

J is TRBJ2-1 and V is TRBV1; the DNA was not used to check the table's D call, TRBD2. TRBV1 is flagged as a pseudogene. The CDR3 length is 20 residues. CDR3 loop: CTSSQDVPASGGESYNEQFF. In DNA, the CDR3 is TGCACCAGCAGCCAAGATGTCCCGGCTAGCGGGGGCGAGTCGTACAATGAGCAGTTCTTC.

On this clone itself: Other DNA sequences from this sample encode an identical CDR3 as well. The V call is TRBV18, the J call TRBJ2-5; 7 positions agree with TRBD1. This CDR3 spans 13 amino acids. Germline V lookup: CDR1 KGHSH, CDR2 LQKENI. The J segment lost 4 bases and the V segment lost 3 bases, leaving 2 bases of the junction unmatched. This chain's CDR3 is CASSPPGGETQYF. CDR3 sequence (DNA): TGTGCCAGCTCACCGCCAGGGGGAGAGACCCAGTACTTC.

Only one count was recorded for this clone. The rearrangement links TRBV2 to TRBJ1-4; possible D gene TRBD1, 5 bases. V lost 4 bases and J lost 8, with 17 bases in between. The length of the CDR3 is 15 residues. Germline V gene data show CDR1 as SNHLY and CDR2 as FYNNEI. For the CDR3, the DNA is TGTGCCAGCAGTGGCCAGGGACTTGGGGTCGAAAAACTGTTTTTT. This codes for CASSGQGLGVEKLFF.

The rearrangement joins TRBV6-5 to TRBJ2-7, with D possibly matching TRBD2 (6 bases). V was clipped by 6 bases and J by 6 bases, with 15 bases between them. Germline assignment: CDR1 MNHEY and CDR2 SVGAGI. The CDR3 has 13 amino acids. The CDR3 DNA follows: TGTGCCAGCAGCAGATTCGGAGGGTCCGAGCAGTACTTC. It is translated as CASSRFGGSEQYF.